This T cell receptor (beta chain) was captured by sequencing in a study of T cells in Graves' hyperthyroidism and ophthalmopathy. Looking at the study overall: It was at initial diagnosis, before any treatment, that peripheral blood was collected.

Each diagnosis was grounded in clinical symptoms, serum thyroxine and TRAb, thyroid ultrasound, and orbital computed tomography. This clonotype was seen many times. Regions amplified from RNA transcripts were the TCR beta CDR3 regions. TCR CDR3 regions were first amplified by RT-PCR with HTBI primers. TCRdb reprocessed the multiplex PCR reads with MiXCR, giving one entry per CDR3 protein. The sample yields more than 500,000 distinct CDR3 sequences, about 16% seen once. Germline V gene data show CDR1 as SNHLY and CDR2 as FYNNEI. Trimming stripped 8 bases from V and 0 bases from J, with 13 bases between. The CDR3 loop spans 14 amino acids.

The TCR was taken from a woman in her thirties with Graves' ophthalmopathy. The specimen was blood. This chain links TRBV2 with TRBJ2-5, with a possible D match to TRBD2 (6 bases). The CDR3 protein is CASRVAANQETQYF. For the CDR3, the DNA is TGTGCCAGCCGAGTAGCGGCGAACCAAGAGACCCAGTACTTC.